The T cell receptor (beta chain) under discussion was sequenced for a study of blood T cell repertoires in COVID-19. Study context: PBMCs, B-cell-depleted T cells, or T cells were the source of the cDNA or gDNA that made up the material.

Everyone who took part was roughly 18 to 89 years old, and they came from about two dozen US areas. CDR1 LGHNA and CDR2 YNFKEQ come from the germline V gene. V was trimmed by 2 bases and J by 5 bases, leaving 3 bases between them. The CDR3 contains 11 residues. Profiling relied on immunoSEQ multiplex PCR, and the TCRdb table lists in-frame clones only, not all of them. The profile shows almost 250,000 clones, around 89% of them singletons. The TCR originated in a woman in her twenties or thirties who had recovered from COVID-19. The sequenced material came from PBMCs or T cells enriched from blood (not recorded which). The chain carries TRBV4-2 and TRBJ1-1; D is unclear. In DNA, the CDR3 is TGTGCCAGCAGCCAACGTACTGAAGCTTTCTTT. Its translation: CASSQRTEAFF.